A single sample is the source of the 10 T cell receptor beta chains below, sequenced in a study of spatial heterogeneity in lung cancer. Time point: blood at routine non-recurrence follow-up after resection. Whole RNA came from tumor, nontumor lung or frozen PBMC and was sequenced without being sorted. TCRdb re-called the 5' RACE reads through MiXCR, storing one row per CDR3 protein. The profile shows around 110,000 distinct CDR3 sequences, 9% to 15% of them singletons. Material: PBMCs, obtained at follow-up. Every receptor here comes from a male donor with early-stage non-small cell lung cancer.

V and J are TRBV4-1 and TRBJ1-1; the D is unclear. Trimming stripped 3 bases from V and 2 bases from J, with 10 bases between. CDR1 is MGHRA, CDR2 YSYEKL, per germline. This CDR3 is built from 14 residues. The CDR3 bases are TGCGCCAGCAGCCACCCCAGCCTAAACACTGAAGCTTTCTTT. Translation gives CASSHPSLNTEAFF.

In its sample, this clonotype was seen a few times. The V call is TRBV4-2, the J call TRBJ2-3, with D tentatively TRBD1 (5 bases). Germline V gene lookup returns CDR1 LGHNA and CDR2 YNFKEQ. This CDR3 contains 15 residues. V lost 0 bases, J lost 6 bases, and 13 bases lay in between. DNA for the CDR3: TGTGCCAGCAGCCAAGAAGGGGTCGGCCCGGATACGCAGTATTTT. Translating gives CASSQEGVGPDTQYF.

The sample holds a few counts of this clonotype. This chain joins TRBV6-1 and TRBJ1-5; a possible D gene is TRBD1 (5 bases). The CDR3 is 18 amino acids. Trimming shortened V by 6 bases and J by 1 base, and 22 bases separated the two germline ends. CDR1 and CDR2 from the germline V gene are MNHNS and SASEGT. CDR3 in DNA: TGTGCCAGCAGACCACGGGACGGACGATTTTCAAGCAATCAGCCCCAGCATTTT. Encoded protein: CASRPRDGRFSSNQPQHF.

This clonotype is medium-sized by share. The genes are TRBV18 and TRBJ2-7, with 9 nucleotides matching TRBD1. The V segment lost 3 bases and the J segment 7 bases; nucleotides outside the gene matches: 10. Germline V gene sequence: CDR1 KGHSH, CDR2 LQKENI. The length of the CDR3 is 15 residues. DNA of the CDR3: TGTGCCAGCTCACCCGGGACAGGGACACCGGGGGAGCAGTACTTC. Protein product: CASSPGTGTPGEQYF.

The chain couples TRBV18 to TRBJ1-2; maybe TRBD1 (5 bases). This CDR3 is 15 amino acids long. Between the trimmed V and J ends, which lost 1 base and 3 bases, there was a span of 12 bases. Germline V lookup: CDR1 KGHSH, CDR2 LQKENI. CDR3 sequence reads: CASSPREMGDYGYTF. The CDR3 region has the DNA TGTGCCAGCTCACCACGGGAGATGGGGGACTATGGCTACACCTTC.

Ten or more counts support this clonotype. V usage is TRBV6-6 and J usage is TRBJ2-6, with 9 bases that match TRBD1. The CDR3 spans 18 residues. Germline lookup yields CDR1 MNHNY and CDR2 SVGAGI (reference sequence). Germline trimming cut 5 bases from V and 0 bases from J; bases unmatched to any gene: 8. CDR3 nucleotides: TGTGCCAGCAGTATACACGACAGGGGGAGCTCTGGGGCCAACGTCCTGACTTTC. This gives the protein CASSIHDRGSSGANVLTF.

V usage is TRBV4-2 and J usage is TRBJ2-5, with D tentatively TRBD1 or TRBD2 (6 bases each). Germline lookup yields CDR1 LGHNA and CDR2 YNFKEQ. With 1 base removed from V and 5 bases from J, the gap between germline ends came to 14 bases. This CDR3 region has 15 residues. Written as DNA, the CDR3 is TGTGCCAGCAGCCAAGTCTCGGGGGCCGGGGAGACCCAGTACTTC. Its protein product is CASSQVSGAGETQYF.

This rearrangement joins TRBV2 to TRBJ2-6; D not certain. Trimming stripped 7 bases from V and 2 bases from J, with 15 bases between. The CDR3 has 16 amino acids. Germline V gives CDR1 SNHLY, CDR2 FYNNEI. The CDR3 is CASTENGVPGANVLTF. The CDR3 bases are TGTGCCAGCACCGAGAACGGAGTACCTGGGGCCAACGTCCTGACTTTC.

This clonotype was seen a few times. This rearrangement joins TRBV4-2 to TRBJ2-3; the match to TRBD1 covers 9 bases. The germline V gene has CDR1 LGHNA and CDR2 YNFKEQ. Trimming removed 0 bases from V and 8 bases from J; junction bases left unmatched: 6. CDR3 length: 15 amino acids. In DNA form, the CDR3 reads TGTGCCAGCAGCCAAGAACAACAGGGGGCGGTTACGCAGTATTTT. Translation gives CASSQEQQGAVTQYF.

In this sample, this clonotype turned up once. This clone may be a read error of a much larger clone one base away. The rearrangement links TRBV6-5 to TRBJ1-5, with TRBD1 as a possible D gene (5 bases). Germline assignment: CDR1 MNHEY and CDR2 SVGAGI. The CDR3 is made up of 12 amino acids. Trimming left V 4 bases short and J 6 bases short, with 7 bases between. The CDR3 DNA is TGTGCCAGCAGTTCAGGGACTCAGCCCCAGCATTTT. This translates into CASSSGTQPQHF.